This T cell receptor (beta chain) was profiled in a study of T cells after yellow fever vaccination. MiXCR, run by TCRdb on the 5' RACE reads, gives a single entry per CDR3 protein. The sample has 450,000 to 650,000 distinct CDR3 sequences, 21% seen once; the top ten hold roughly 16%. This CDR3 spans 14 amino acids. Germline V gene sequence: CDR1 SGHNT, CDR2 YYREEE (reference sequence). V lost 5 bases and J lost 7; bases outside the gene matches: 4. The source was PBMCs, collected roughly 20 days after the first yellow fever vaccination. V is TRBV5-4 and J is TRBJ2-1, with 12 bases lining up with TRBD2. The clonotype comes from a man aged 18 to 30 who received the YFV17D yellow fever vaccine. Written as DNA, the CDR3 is TGTGCCAGCAGGTCTAGCGGGGGGGGAAATGAGCAGTTCTTC. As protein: CASRSSGGGNEQFF.